These 25 T cell receptor beta chains share one sample of origin, sequenced in a study of blood T cell repertoires in COVID-19. Assay used: immunoSEQ multiplex PCR; TCRdb lists only in-frame clones, some missing. The sample includes about 190,000 clones, around 85% of them seen just once. The sequencing sample was made of peripheral blood. Receptors originate from a man younger than 40 with acute or convalescent COVID-19.

This sequence joins TRBV6-5 and TRBJ2-5; 7 bases align to TRBD2. This CDR3 comprises 15 residues. The V gene end was trimmed by 6 bases and the J gene end by 2 bases; junction bases not matched to a gene: 9. The germline V gene encodes CDR1 MNHEY and CDR2 SVGAGI. The CDR3 DNA follows: TGTGCCAGCAGACCCCGCGGAGCGGGACAAGAGACCCAGTACTTC. Translated, it gives CASRPRGAGQETQYF.

This CDR3 reads CSVIMWRGSEKLFF. The CDR3 nucleotides are TGCAGCGTAATAATGTGGAGAGGAAGCGAAAAACTGTTTTTT. The V call is TRBV29-1, the J call TRBJ1-4; no clear D gene. Between the trimmed V and J ends, which lost 6 bases and 8 bases, there was a span of 19 bases. The CDR3 totals 14 residues. CDR1 and CDR2 (germline): SQVTM, ANQGSEA.

V is TRBV5-6 and J is TRBJ2-3; maybe TRBD2 (5 bases). This CDR3 comprises 17 residues. Looked up from germline, CDR1 is SGHDT and CDR2 is YYEEEE. The V end was cut by 4 bases, the J end by 2 bases, with 20 bases between. The CDR3 coding sequence is TGTGCCAGCAGCCGGCCACGGGGAACTCCCGACACAGATACGCAGTATTTT. Translated: CASSRPRGTPDTDTQYF.

The chain recombines TRBV27 with TRBJ2-2; 12 nucleotides align to TRBD1. Germline trimming cut 5 bases from V and 9 bases from J; bases unmatched to any gene: 7. The length of the CDR3 is 15 residues. The germline CDR1 and CDR2 sequences are MNHEY and SMNVEV (reference sequence). DNA of the CDR3: TGTGCCAGCAGTGCTTTGGGACAGGGGGCGAGGGAGCTGTTTTTT. The encoded protein is CASSALGQGARELFF.

The genes are TRBV6-1 and TRBJ1-6; possible D gene TRBD1, 5 bases. The germline V gene has CDR1 MNHNS and CDR2 SASEGT. CDR3 length: 15 residues. Trimming stripped 3 bases from V and 9 bases from J, with 15 bases between. DNA of the CDR3: TGTGCCAGCAGTGATCAGGGCGCCTACGGTTCACCCCTCCACTTT. Translation: CASSDQGAYGSPLHF.

The chain carries TRBV5-1 and TRBJ1-2, with 11 nucleotides matching TRBD1. With 4 bases clipped from V and 4 bases from J, the junction kept 3 bases outside the gene matches. The CDR3 extends over 14 amino acids. Germline CDR1 is SGHRS and CDR2 is YFSETQ. Here the CDR3 reads CASSRGQGVYGYTF. CDR3 DNA: TGCGCCAGCAGCCGGGGACAGGGGGTCTATGGCTACACCTTC.

In this sample, this clone turned up once. The V gene is TRBV19, the J gene TRBJ1-2, with 7 bases matching TRBD1. The CDR3 is 13 amino acids. Germline V gene sequence: CDR1 LNHDA, CDR2 SQIVND (reference sequence). Trimming removed 7 bases from V and 7 bases from J; junction bases left unmatched: 9. In DNA form, the CDR3 reads TGTGCCAGTATGACAGGGTATTCGGGTGGCTACACCTTC. It yields the protein CASMTGYSGGYTF.

This sequence joins TRBV6-6 and TRBJ1-5, with TRBD1 matching over 9 bases. CDR3 length: 14 amino acids. Germline CDR1 is MNHNY and CDR2 is SVGAGI (reference sequence). V lost 3 bases to trimming and J lost 7 bases; unmatched junction nucleotides: 4. CDR3 sequence reads: CASSYGDREQPQHF. DNA of the CDR3: TGTGCCAGCAGTTATGGGGACAGGGAACAGCCCCAGCATTTT.

The chain has TRBV3-1 (or the pseudogene TRBV3-2) and TRBJ2-2, with D maybe TRBD2 (6 bases). This CDR3 comprises 17 residues. Deletions cut 2 bases from V and 2 bases from J, with 15 bases between. In germline, CDR1 is LGHDT, CDR2 YNNKEL (reference sequence). The CDR3: CASSQTRIAVNTGELFF. The CDR3 coding sequence is TGTGCCAGCAGCCAAACCCGGATAGCGGTAAACACCGGGGAGCTGTTTTTT.

J is TRBJ1-5 and V is TRBV15; D remains ambiguous. This CDR3 is 15 amino acids long. Trimming pared 2 bases from V and 1 base from J, leaving 9 bases between. The germline V gene encodes CDR1 LNHNV and CDR2 YYDKDF (reference sequence). CDR3 amino acids: CATSRQVVSNQPQHF. The CDR3 DNA sequence: TGTGCCACCAGCAGACAGGTCGTCAGCAATCAGCCCCAGCATTTT.

The rearrangement uses TRBV28 and TRBJ2-1; 16 bases agree with TRBD2. The CDR3 spans 20 residues. The J segment lost 7 bases and the V segment lost 8 bases, leaving 20 bases of the junction unmatched. Germline lookup yields CDR1 MDHEN and CDR2 SYDVKM. The CDR3 protein is CASGVPRGTSGGARRNEQFF. Written as DNA, the CDR3 is TGTGCCAGCGGCGTCCCGCGAGGGACTAGCGGGGGGGCCCGTAGAAATGAGCAGTTCTTC.

The chain joins TRBV18 to TRBJ2-2; perhaps TRBD1 as D (6 bases). Germline CDR1 and CDR2: KGHSH and LQKENI. V lost 5 bases and J lost 3, with 10 bases in between. CDR3 length: 14 amino acids. The CDR3 here is CASSLDSYTGELFF. The CDR3 bases are TGTGCCAGCTCATTGGACAGTTACACCGGGGAGCTGTTTTTT.

CDR3 protein: CASSQDPGTGTEEETQYF. CDR3 DNA: TGCGCCAGCAGCCAAGATCCCGGGACAGGGACGGAGGAGGAGACCCAGTACTTC. V usage is TRBV4-1 and J usage is TRBJ2-5; 9 bases match TRBD1. Unmatched junction bases numbered 13, after V lost 0 bases and J lost 5 bases. This CDR3 region has 18 residues. Germline CDR1 MGHRA, CDR2 YSYEKL.

The chain carries TRBV6-5 and TRBJ1-1; weak D call: TRBD1 (5 bases). V lost 0 bases and J lost 10, with 18 bases in between. Germline V gene sequence: CDR1 MNHEY, CDR2 SVGAGI. The CDR3 is 15 amino acids. The CDR3 bases are TGTGCCAGCAGTTACTCGATGGTGAAGGGGCGGGGAGCTTTCTTT. Encoded protein: CASSYSMVKGRGAFF.

The V call is TRBV9, the J call TRBJ2-7; possible D gene TRBD2, 6 bases. Trimming left V 2 bases short and J 1 base short, with 28 bases between. Germline V CDR1 and CDR2: SGDLS, YYNGEE. The length of the CDR3 is 20 residues. CDR3 in DNA: TGTGCCAGCAGCGTCGGCCTCCCGGGACTCCTCAACGGACTATCCTACGAGCAGTACTTC. Translation: CASSVGLPGLLNGLSYEQYF. Full variable domain (remainder filled in from reference TRBV9 and TRBJ2-7): DSGVTQTPKHLITATGQRVTLRCSPRSGDLSVYWYQQSLDQGLQFLIQYYNGEERAKGNILERFSAQQFPDLHSELNLSSLELGDSALYFCASSVGLPGLLNGLSYEQYFGPGTRLTVT.

The rearrangement uses TRBV5-3 and TRBJ2-3; D tentatively reads TRBD1 or TRBD2 (11 bases each). TRBV5-3 is known as an ORF, though its function is uncertain. The V end was cut by 4 bases, the J end by 3 bases, with 24 bases between. CDR3 length equals 18 residues. The DNA for the CDR3 is TGTGCCAGAAGCAAGGACAGGGGGCCTAGCGGGAGGACAGATACGCAGTATTTT. Translating gives CARSKDRGPSGRTDTQYF.

This chain links TRBV19 with TRBJ1-1; D gene unclear. There are 13 residues in the CDR3. Germline V gene lookup returns CDR1 LNHDA and CDR2 SQIVND (reference sequence). Trimming pared 6 bases from V and 2 bases from J, leaving 10 bases between. The CDR3 loop reads CASSDWSNTEAFF. In DNA form, the CDR3 reads TGTGCCAGTAGCGATTGGAGTAACACTGAAGCTTTCTTT.

This clone is a singleton in its sample. The genes are TRBV5-5 and TRBJ1-3; 7 positions agree with TRBD1. Germline CDR1 SGHKS, CDR2 YYEKEE (reference sequence). The CDR3 length is 15 residues. V dropped 4 bases and J dropped 4; count of bases not matched to a gene: 8. Written as DNA, the CDR3 is TGTGCCAGCAGCACTCAAACAGGGGTAGGAAACACCATATATTTT. It specifies CASSTQTGVGNTIYF.

The chain has TRBV6-5 and TRBJ2-1; 11 bases agree with TRBD2. The length of the CDR3 is 14 residues. Germline CDR1 MNHEY, CDR2 SVGAGI. V shed 7 bases and J 5 bases; nucleotides not matched to a gene: 4. CDR3 protein: CASTRLAGHNEQFF. CDR3 nucleotide sequence: TGTGCCAGCACAAGACTAGCGGGACACAATGAGCAGTTCTTC.

The genes are TRBV9 and TRBJ2-1, with 10 bases matching TRBD2. The CDR3 is 17 residues long. Germline CDR1 reads SGDLS; CDR2 reads YYNGEE. Trimming at V came to 0 bases and at J to 6 bases, leaving 9 bases not matched to a gene. The chain's CDR3 is CASSVAPSGGASNEQFF. The CDR3 region has the DNA TGTGCCAGCAGCGTAGCCCCAAGCGGGGGGGCTTCCAATGAGCAGTTCTTC.

This clone has just one count. The chain couples TRBV27 to TRBJ2-2; D is perhaps TRBD2 (6 bases). Germline assignment: CDR1 MNHEY and CDR2 SMNVEV (reference sequence). Deletions cut 2 bases from V and 7 bases from J, with 14 bases between. The CDR3 extends over 15 amino acids. The CDR3 region has the DNA TGTGCCAGCAGTTTACGTCCGGGGAGGAGCGGGGAGCTGTTTTTT. Translation gives CASSLRPGRSGELFF.

This clone was seen ten or more times. This rearrangement joins TRBV3-1 (or the pseudogene TRBV3-2) to TRBJ2-1; D is perhaps TRBD1 (6 bases). Per germline, CDR1 LGHDT and CDR2 YNNKEL (reference sequence). This CDR3 spans 15 amino acids. The V end lost 4 bases, the J end lost 2 bases, and 12 bases lay between the germline ends. CDR3 sequence: CASSRERGTYNEQFF. The CDR3 nucleotides are TGTGCCAGCAGCCGAGAGAGGGGGACCTACAATGAGCAGTTCTTC.

The chain combines TRBV4-1 with TRBJ1-1; TRBD1 is a possible D gene (5 bases). This CDR3 is built from 15 residues. Trimming left V 2 bases short and J 6 bases short, with 16 bases between. Germline CDR1 is MGHRA and CDR2 is YSYEKL. CDR3 DNA: TGCGCCAGCAGCCAATTTCGGGGGGGGATATCTGAAGCTTTCTTT. Translation gives CASSQFRGGISEAFF.

The gene calls are TRBV14 and TRBJ2-7; weak D call: TRBD1 (6 bases). CDR3 size: 14 residues. Trimming left V 1 base short and J 4 bases short, with 11 bases between. Germline values: CDR1 SGHDN, CDR2 FVKESK. The CDR3 DNA follows: TGTGCCAGCAGCCAAGCTGGGGGCACATACGAGCAGTACTTC. It codes for CASSQAGGTYEQYF.

This clone appeared a single time. The V call is TRBV14, the J call TRBJ2-7; the D gene is possibly TRBD1 (7 bases). This CDR3 has 14 amino acids. The germline V gene has CDR1 SGHDN and CDR2 FVKESK. Trimming cost V 0 bases and J 8 bases, with 14 bases left between them. The CDR3 protein is CASSQEMEGAKQYF. In nucleotides, the CDR3 is TGTGCCAGCAGCCAAGAAATGGAGGGGGCGAAGCAGTACTTC. Based on the CDR3 plus reference TRBV14 and TRBJ2-7, the full variable domain is EAGVTQFPSHSVIEKGQTVTLRCDPISGHDNLYWYRRVMGKEIKFLLHFVKESKQDESGMPNNRFLAERTGGTYSTLKVQPAELEDSGVYFCASSQEMEGAKQYFGPGTRLTVT.